One and the same sample provided the 11 T cell receptor beta chains below, sequenced in a study of regulatory T cells in long-lasting Graves disease. CDR3 regions were amplified by Arm-PCR using iRepertoire HTBI primers to build TCR beta libraries. TCRdb ran MiXCR on the multiplex PCR reads and lists one entry per CDR3 protein. Altogether hundreds of thousands of distinct CDR3 sequences are present, 16% being singletons, with the ten largest covering around a sixth. Time point indicated: newly diagnosed GD, antithyroid drugs for less than 3 months. PBMCs were the source of the RNA used for TCR sequencing. These data were likewise used in another study, on T cells in Graves' hyperthyroidism and ophthalmopathy.

The sequencing here drew on peripheral blood mononuclear cells (PBMCs), taken at new diagnosis, from a patient treated with antithyroid drugs. The receptor source for this set is a woman between 25 and 40 years old with Graves disease.

CDR3 bases: TGCGCCAGCAGATTGACAGGCCTAGGGTATCAAGAGACCCAGTACTTC. Its translation: CASRLTGLGYQETQYF. The rearrangement uses TRBV10-2 and TRBJ2-5, with D possibly being TRBD1 (6 bases). Trimming shortened V by 6 bases and J by 2 bases, and 19 bases separated the two germline ends. The CDR3 totals 16 residues. Germline CDR1 WSHSY, CDR2 SAAADI.

The chain uses TRBV24-1 and TRBJ2-2, with TRBD1 as a possible D gene (5 bases). V lost 0 bases to trimming and J lost 3 bases, with 10 bases between them. This CDR3 is 16 amino acids long. CDR1 and CDR2 (germline): KGHDR, SFDVKD. The CDR3 sequence is CATSDLRGVDTGELFF. CDR3 bases: TGTGCCACCAGTGATTTGAGGGGCGTGGACACCGGGGAGCTGTTTTTT.

This clonotype was detected only a few times. This chain uses TRBV5-6 with TRBJ2-5; TRBD1 aligns across 7 bases. The V gene end was trimmed by 6 bases and the J gene end by 7 bases; junction bases not matched to a gene: 12. Germline V gene data show CDR1 as SGHDT and CDR2 as YYEEEE. The length of the CDR3 is 14 residues. CDR3 coding DNA: TGTGCCAGCAAGATGACAGGGTCGGAAGGGACCCAGTACTTC. Amino acids: CASKMTGSEGTQYF.

This clonotype was detected a few times. The rearrangement joins TRBV14 to TRBJ1-1; D might be TRBD1 (5 bases). V shed 0 bases and J shed 2 bases, with 13 bases lying between them. This CDR3 is 16 amino acids long. The germline CDR1 and CDR2 sequences are SGHDN and FVKESK. CDR3 DNA: TGTGCCAGCAGCCAAGATTGGGGCAGAATAAACACTGAAGCTTTCTTT. Its protein is CASSQDWGRINTEAFF. The full variable domain, rest sourced from reference TRBV14 and TRBJ1-1, is EAGVTQFPSHSVIEKGQTVTLRCDPISGHDNLYWYRRVMGKEIKFLLHFVKESKQDESGMPNNRFLAERTGGTYSTLKVQPAELEDSGVYFCASSQDWGRINTEAFFGQGTRLTVV.

The chain has TRBV6-5 and TRBJ2-1; no clear D. V was shortened by 4 bases and J by 14 bases, with 15 bases between the two germline ends. Germline assignment: CDR1 MNHEY and CDR2 SVGAGI. The CDR3 totals 12 residues. The CDR3 sequence is CASSSAAEGKFF. Written as DNA, the CDR3 is TGTGCCAGCAGTTCTGCGGCCGAAGGGAAGTTCTTC.

This clonotype has ten or more counts. J is TRBJ2-5 and V is TRBV7-9, with D uncertain. The length of the CDR3 is 11 residues. V lost 5 bases and J 4 bases, leaving 5 bases between the germline ends. Germline values: CDR1 SEHNR, CDR2 FQNEAQ (reference sequence). DNA for the CDR3: TGTGCCAGCAGCCCTAGAGAGACCCAGTACTTC. Protein product: CASSPRETQYF. Supplemented by reference TRBV7-9 and TRBJ2-5, the full variable domain reads DTGVSQNPRHKITKRGQNVTFRCDPISEHNRLYWYRQTLGQGPEFLTYFQNEAQLEKSRLLSDRFSAERPKGSFSTLEIQRTEQGDSAMYLCASSPRETQYFGPGTRLLVL.

This clonotype showed up just once. The junction differs from germline at one of its ends, possibly a read error. This sequence joins TRBV7-2 and TRBJ2-3; D may be TRBD1 or TRBD2 (5 bases each). Germline V CDR1 and CDR2: SGHTA, FQGNSA. CDR3 length: 13 amino acids. CDR3 sequence (DNA): TGTGCCAGCAGCTTGCAGGCTGATGGGACGCAGTGTTTT. Translating it yields CASSLQADGTQCF.

This clonotype appeared a few times. The genes are TRBV6-4 and TRBJ2-7; D is unclear. Germline CDR1 is MRHNA and CDR2 is SNTAGT. The CDR3 loop spans 8 amino acids. V lost 2 bases and J 11 bases, leaving 1 base between the germline ends. As DNA, the CDR3 is TGTGCCAGCAGTGACGAGTACTTC. Amino acid sequence: CASSDEYF.

This clonotype came up a few times. This sequence joins TRBV30 and TRBJ2-1; D is uncertain. Germline lookup yields CDR1 GTSNPN and CDR2 SVGIG (reference sequence). Trimming removed 2 bases from V and 6 bases from J, with 8 bases in between. The CDR3 has 12 residues. CDR3 bases: TGTGCCTGGAGTCCGCCTACCAATGAGCAGTTCTTC. Encoded protein: CAWSPPTNEQFF.

This chain links TRBV18 with TRBJ1-1; no clear D gene. The V and J ends lost 2 bases and 5 bases respectively, with 12 bases between them. Germline V gene lookup returns CDR1 KGHSH and CDR2 LQKENI. The CDR3 contains 14 residues. As DNA, the CDR3 is TGTGCCAGCTCACCAGGGAGGCGGGAAACTGAAGCTTTCTTT. Translated, it gives CASSPGRRETEAFF.

The CDR3 DNA is TGTGCCAGCAGCGTAGGAGGCGAGCAGTACTTC. It encodes CASSVGGEQYF. The J gene is TRBJ2-7, the V gene TRBV9; no definite D call. V was clipped by 0 bases and J by 6 bases, with 4 bases between them. The CDR3 extends over 11 amino acids. The germline CDR1 and CDR2 sequences are SGDLS and YYNGEE.